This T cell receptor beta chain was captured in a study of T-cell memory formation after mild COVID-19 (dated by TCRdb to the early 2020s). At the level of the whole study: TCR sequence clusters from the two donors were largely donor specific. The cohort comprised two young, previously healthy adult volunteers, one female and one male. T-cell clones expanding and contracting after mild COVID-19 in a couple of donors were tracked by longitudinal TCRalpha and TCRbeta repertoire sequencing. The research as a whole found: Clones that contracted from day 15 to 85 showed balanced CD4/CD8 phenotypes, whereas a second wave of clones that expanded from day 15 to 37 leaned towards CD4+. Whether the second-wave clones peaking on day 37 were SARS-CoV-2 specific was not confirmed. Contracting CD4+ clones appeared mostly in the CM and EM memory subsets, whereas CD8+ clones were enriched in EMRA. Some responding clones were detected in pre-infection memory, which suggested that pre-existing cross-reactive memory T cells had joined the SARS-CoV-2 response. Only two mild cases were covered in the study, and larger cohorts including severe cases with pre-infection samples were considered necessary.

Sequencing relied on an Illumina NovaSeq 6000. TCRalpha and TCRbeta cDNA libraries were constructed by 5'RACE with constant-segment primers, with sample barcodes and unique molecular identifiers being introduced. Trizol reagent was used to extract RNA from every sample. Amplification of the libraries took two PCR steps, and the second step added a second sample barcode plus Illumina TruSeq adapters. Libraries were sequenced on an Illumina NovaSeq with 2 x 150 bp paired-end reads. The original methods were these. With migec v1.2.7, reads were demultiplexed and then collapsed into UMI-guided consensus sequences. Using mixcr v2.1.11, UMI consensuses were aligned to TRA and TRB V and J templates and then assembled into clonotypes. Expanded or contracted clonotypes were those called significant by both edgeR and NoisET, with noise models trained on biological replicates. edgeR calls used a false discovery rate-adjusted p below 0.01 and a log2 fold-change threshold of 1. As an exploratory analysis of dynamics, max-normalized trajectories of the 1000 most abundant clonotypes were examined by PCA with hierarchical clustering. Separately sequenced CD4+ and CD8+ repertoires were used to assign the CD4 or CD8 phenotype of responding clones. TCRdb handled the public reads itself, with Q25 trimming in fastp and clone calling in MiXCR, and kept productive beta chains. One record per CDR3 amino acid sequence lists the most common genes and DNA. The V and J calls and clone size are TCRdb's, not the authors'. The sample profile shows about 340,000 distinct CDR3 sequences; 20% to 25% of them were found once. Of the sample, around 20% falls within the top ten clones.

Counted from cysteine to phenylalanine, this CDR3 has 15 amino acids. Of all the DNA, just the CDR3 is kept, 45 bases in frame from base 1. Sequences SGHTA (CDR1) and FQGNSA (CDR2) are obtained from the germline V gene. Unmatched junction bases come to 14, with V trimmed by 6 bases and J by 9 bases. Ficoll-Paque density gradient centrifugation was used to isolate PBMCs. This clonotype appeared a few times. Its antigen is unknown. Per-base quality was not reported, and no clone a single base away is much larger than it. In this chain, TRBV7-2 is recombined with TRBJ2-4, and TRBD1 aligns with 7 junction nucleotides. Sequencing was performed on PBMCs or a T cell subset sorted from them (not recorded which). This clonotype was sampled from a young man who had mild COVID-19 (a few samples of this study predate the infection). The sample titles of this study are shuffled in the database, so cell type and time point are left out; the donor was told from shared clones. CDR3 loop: CASSSRARGLGIQYF. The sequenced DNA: TGTGCCAGCAGTAGCAGGGCCAGGGGGTTAGGCATTCAGTACTTC. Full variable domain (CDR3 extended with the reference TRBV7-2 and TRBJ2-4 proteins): GAGVSQSPSNKVTEKGKDVELRCDPISGHTALYWYRQSLGQGLEFLIYFQGNSAPDKSGLPSDRFSAERTGGSVSTLTIQRTQQEDSAVYLCASSSRARGLGIQYFGAGTRLSVL.